The following is a T cell receptor (beta chain) sequence with its context. Its specificity is unknown. The V gene lost 5 bases and the J gene lost 6 bases, with 19 bases spanning the gap. The CDR3 loop spans 15 amino acids. Looked up from germline, CDR1 is SGHTA and CDR2 is FQGNSA. The entry originates in a study of radiotherapy plus CTLA-4 blockade in lung cancer. Background on the study: Objective responses arose in approximately 17% of patients, and under 40% experienced disease control.

Clones were sequenced by immunoSEQ multiplex PCR, and TCRdb holds only the in-frame ones, with some missing. This sample has 60,000 to 70,000 clones, with about 80% found just once. Study-level points and caveats: There was expansion of tumor-derived TCR clones in blood after radiotherapy plus ipilimumab. Alongside interferon-beta, early blood T cell clone dynamics were reportedly the best predictor of response.

Chemo-refractory metastatic non-small-cell lung cancer patients received focal radiation with ipilimumab CTLA-4 blockade. This TCR came from a human donor with non-small cell lung cancer who had a complete response to radiotherapy plus ipilimumab. The sequencing used peripheral blood, collected from a patient treated with radiotherapy plus ipilimumab. This chain connects TRBV7-2 to TRBJ1-2; possibly TRBD1 for D (6 bases). The CDR3 DNA sequence: TGTGCCAGCAGCCCCCGGGGGCCCGTCGTGAATGGCTACACCTTC. Its translation is CASSPRGPVVNGYTF.